The 29 T cell receptor beta chains below were found in one sample sequenced in a study of cytomegalovirus exposure and HLA in healthy donors (dated by TCRdb to about 2017). The receptor library was made with the immunoSEQ multiplex PCR assay. The multiplex PCR relied on a mix of 60 forward primers for TCR Vbeta segments and 13 reverse primers for TCR Jbeta segments. In TCRdb, the immuneACCESS table is reduced to in-frame sequences with V and J assigned. These tables do not hold every clone; where another copy was compared, an unresolved V gene accounts for under half, and the others remain unexplained. The table for this sample lists roughly 120,000 clones; less than 85% of them were counted only once. Together, the top ten hold 2.5% to 3.5% of the sample. Sequencing used PBMCs. These receptors were obtained from a male donor in good health and CMV-seronegative.

The rearrangement uses TRBV6-5 and TRBJ1-2; the D gene is possibly TRBD1 (5 bases). With 2 bases removed from V and 4 bases from J, the gap between germline ends came to 11 bases. The CDR3 contains 14 residues. Looked up from germline, CDR1 is MNHEY and CDR2 is SVGAGI. CDR3 coding DNA: TGTGCCAGCAGTTACGGGGGAGGAGTCTATGGCTACACCTTC. It yields the protein CASSYGGGVYGYTF.

This chain links TRBV19 with TRBJ2-1, with no clear D. Trimming removed 9 bases at V and 8 bases at J, with 14 bases between. Germline V lookup: CDR1 LNHDA, CDR2 SQIVND (reference sequence). This CDR3 comprises 12 residues. CDR3 nucleotide sequence: TGTGCCAGCCGGAGAGTCGGTGATGAGCAGTTCTTC. It encodes CASRRVGDEQFF.

The chain employs TRBV11-2 and TRBJ2-7, with TRBD1 as a possible D gene (6 bases). CDR3 length: 12 residues. The ends were cut back, 5 bases at V and 3 bases at J, with 8 bases in the middle. In germline, CDR1 is SGHAT, CDR2 FQNNGV. The CDR3 loop is CASSRTDYEQYF. The CDR3 DNA sequence: TGTGCCAGCAGCCGGACAGACTACGAGCAGTACTTC. Together with reference TRBV11-2 and TRBJ2-7, the CDR3 gives the full variable domain: EAGVAQSPRYKIIEKRQSVAFWCNPISGHATLYWYQQILGQGPKLLIQFQNNGVVDDSQLPKDRFSAERLKGVDSTLKIQPAKLEDSAVYLCASSRTDYEQYFGPGTRLTVT.

Concerning this clone itself: At one of its ends the junction is not consistent with the germline gene, which may arise from a read error. V is TRBV7-9 and J is TRBJ2-3, with D possibly TRBD1 on 6 matching bases. The CDR3 totals 15 residues. The germline V gene encodes CDR1 SEHNR and CDR2 FQNEAQ (reference sequence). DNA for the CDR3: TGTTCCAGCAGCTTACTAGGGGGAGGCACAGATACGCAGTATTTT. Encoded protein: CSSSLLGGGTDTQYF.

This chain joins TRBV20-1 and TRBJ2-1; TRBD1 is a possible D gene (5 bases). Germline V gene data show CDR1 as DFQATT and CDR2 as SNEGSKA (reference sequence). Trimming stripped 1 base from V and 9 bases from J, with 7 bases between. The CDR3 is 11 amino acids. CDR3 sequence reads: CSARGGVEQFF. The CDR3 region has the DNA TGCAGTGCTAGAGGGGGCGTTGAGCAGTTCTTC.

The chain combines TRBV27 with TRBJ2-1, with D perhaps TRBD1 (5 bases). CDR1 is MNHEY, CDR2 SMNVEV, per germline (reference sequence). The CDR3 is 13 residues long. V lost 5 bases and J 4 bases, leaving 9 bases between the germline ends. The CDR3 spells CASSTGAYNEQFF. The CDR3 DNA is TGTGCCAGCAGTACAGGAGCTTACAATGAGCAGTTCTTC.

This clone was seen only a few times. This sequence joins TRBV27 and TRBJ2-1, with TRBD2 identical over 8 bases. Per the germline V gene, CDR1 is MNHEY and CDR2 is SMNVEV (reference sequence). CDR3 length equals 16 residues. V shed 8 bases, J shed 0 bases, and the junction held 9 bases outside the gene matches. CDR3 sequence: CASRLGGRLSYNEQFF. The CDR3, as DNA: TGTGCCAGCCGATTGGGCGGGAGGCTCTCCTACAATGAGCAGTTCTTC.

V and J are TRBV7-6 and TRBJ1-5, with D maybe TRBD1 (6 bases). This CDR3 has 16 residues. CDR1 and CDR2 (germline): SGHVS, FNYEAQ. Trimming took 2 bases from V and 4 from J, leaving 15 bases between them. Here the CDR3 DNA reads TGTGCCAGCAGCTTAAAACCAGGGGTGGAGAATCAGCCCCAGCATTTT. Translated, it gives CASSLKPGVENQPQHF.

This clone was seen a handful of times. The rearrangement uses TRBV11-2 and TRBJ1-1; D gene unclear. CDR3 length: 15 amino acids. Germline V gene lookup returns CDR1 SGHAT and CDR2 FQNNGV. V was shortened by 2 bases and J by 0 bases, with 10 bases between the two germline ends. CDR3 nucleotide sequence: TGTGCCAGCAGCTTACAAATGACTTTGAACACTGAAGCTTTCTTT. It is translated as CASSLQMTLNTEAFF.

This sequence joins TRBV28 and TRBJ2-1; 9 bases are shared with TRBD1. Germline V gives CDR1 MDHEN, CDR2 SYDVKM. Trimming at V came to 4 bases and at J to 1 base, leaving 2 bases not matched to a gene. The CDR3 runs 15 residues. The CDR3 sequence is CASSSTGGSYNEQFF. The CDR3 DNA follows: TGTGCCAGCAGTTCGACAGGGGGGTCCTACAATGAGCAGTTCTTC.

This CDR3 reads CASSSPFRDRVRADTEAFF. Written as DNA, the CDR3 is TGTGCCAGCAGCTCTCCGTTTAGGGACAGGGTACGCGCGGACACTGAAGCTTTCTTT. V usage is TRBV5-4 and J usage is TRBJ1-1; 9 positions match TRBD1. The germline CDR1 and CDR2 sequences are SGHNT and YYREEE (reference sequence). The CDR3 consists of 19 residues. Trimming removed 3 bases from V and 3 bases from J; junction bases left unmatched: 18.

The rearrangement links TRBV30 to TRBJ1-2; TRBD1 aligns across 10 bases. The CDR3 has 14 residues. Germline CDR1 is GTSNPN and CDR2 is SVGIG (reference sequence). Losses at the gene ends were 5 bases for V and 1 base for J; bases not matched to a gene: 4. The CDR3 region has the DNA TGTGCCTGGGGCCGGGACAGGGGTAACTATGGCTACACCTTC. Amino acid sequence: CAWGRDRGNYGYTF.

The rearrangement uses TRBV13 and TRBJ2-2; possibly TRBD1 for D (5 bases). V was cut by 1 base and J by 1 base, with 10 bases left in between. Germline-derived CDR1 and CDR2 are PRHDT and FYEKMQ (reference sequence). The CDR3 loop spans 16 amino acids. CDR3 coding DNA: TGTGCCAGCAGCTTAGTTGGCAGGGTGAACACCGGGGAGCTGTTTTTT. Translating gives CASSLVGRVNTGELFF.

This clone was seen only a few times. The chain is built from TRBV6-4 and TRBJ2-7; perhaps TRBD2 as D (6 bases). Trimming left V 3 bases short and J 0 bases short, with 12 bases between. CDR3 length: 15 amino acids. Germline CDR1 and CDR2: MRHNA and SNTAGT. The CDR3 loop is CASSEYGGSSYEQYF. The DNA of the CDR3 is TGTGCCAGCAGTGAATACGGGGGAAGCTCCTACGAGCAGTACTTC.

CDR3 in amino acids: CASSLATGVGNTIYF. CDR3 nucleotides: TGTGCCAGCAGCTTAGCCACGGGGGTGGGAAACACCATATATTTT. The chain links TRBV7-6 to TRBJ1-3, with D possibly being TRBD1 (5 bases). V was cut by 0 bases and J by 4 bases, with 10 bases left in between. The germline V gene encodes CDR1 SGHVS and CDR2 FNYEAQ. The CDR3 has 15 residues.

This chain connects TRBV19 to TRBJ1-1, with 7 bases matching TRBD1. This CDR3 has 14 residues. Germline V gene sequence: CDR1 LNHDA, CDR2 SQIVND (reference sequence). Trimming removed 6 bases from V and 1 base from J; junction bases left unmatched: 5. CDR3 coding DNA: TGTGCCAGTAGCTACAGGGGTCGGAACACTGAAGCTTTCTTT. Its translation is CASSYRGRNTEAFF. Based on the CDR3 plus reference TRBV19 and TRBJ1-1, the full variable domain is DGGITQSPKYLFRKEGQNVTLSCEQNLNHDAMYWYRQDPGQGLRLIYYSQIVNDFQKGDIAEGYSVSREKKESFPLTVTSAQKNPTAFYLCASSYRGRNTEAFFGQGTRLTVV.

The chain combines TRBV5-8 with TRBJ2-7, with D maybe TRBD1 (6 bases). The V gene lost 0 bases and the J gene lost 0 bases, with 10 bases spanning the gap. The CDR3 has 15 amino acids. Germline CDR1 and CDR2: SGHTS and YDEGEE. The CDR3 is CASSLGRTASYEQYF. The CDR3 coding sequence is TGTGCCAGCAGCTTGGGGCGGACAGCCTCCTACGAGCAGTACTTC.

This clone was detected only a few times. The CDR3 loop is CASSQGPSSYNEQFF. The CDR3 region has the DNA TGCGCCAGCAGCCAGGGGCCCTCGTCCTACAATGAGCAGTTCTTC. This chain connects TRBV4-1 to TRBJ2-1; possible D gene TRBD1, 5 bases. Trimming removed 3 bases at V and 1 base at J, with 10 bases between. The CDR3 sequence is 15 residues long. Germline-derived CDR1 and CDR2 are MGHRA and YSYEKL.

This clone came up a few times. The genes are TRBV7-9 and TRBJ2-7; D possibly corresponds to TRBD2 (5 bases). V was shortened by 0 bases and J by 6 bases, with 9 bases between the two germline ends. The germline V gene encodes CDR1 SEHNR and CDR2 FQNEAQ (reference sequence). This CDR3 region has 13 residues. The CDR3 here is CASSLAGVSEQYF. CDR3 nucleotide sequence: TGTGCCAGCAGCTTAGCGGGAGTATCCGAGCAGTACTTC.

CDR3 loop: CASGDRGTDTQYF. As DNA, the CDR3 is TGTGCCAGCGGGGACAGGGGAACAGATACGCAGTATTTT. The V gene is TRBV6-1, the J gene TRBJ2-3; 10 nucleotides line up with TRBD1. Losses at the gene ends were 8 bases for V and 3 bases for J; bases not matched to a gene: 2. The CDR3 runs to 13 residues. Germline loops: CDR1 MNHNS, CDR2 SASEGT.

The chain employs TRBV6-1 and TRBJ1-4; a weak D match, TRBD1 (5 bases). Germline CDR1 and CDR2: MNHNS and SASEGT. Trimming shortened V by 5 bases and J by 0 bases, and 10 bases separated the two germline ends. This CDR3 contains 15 residues. CDR3 region: CASSWGGATNEKLFF. The DNA of the CDR3 is TGTGCCAGCAGTTGGGGAGGGGCAACTAATGAAAAACTGTTTTTT.

The chain joins TRBV7-9 to TRBJ2-1; 10 bases are shared with TRBD2. Germline CDR1 SEHNR, CDR2 FQNEAQ (reference sequence). This CDR3 has 15 amino acids. The junction had 9 bases not matched to a gene; V was cut back by 5 bases and J by 8 bases. This CDR3 reads CASSEPGLAFYEQFF. In nucleotides, the CDR3 is TGTGCCAGCAGCGAGCCGGGACTAGCGTTCTATGAGCAGTTCTTC.

The V call is TRBV5-4, the J call TRBJ1-5, with D unresolved. The ends were cut back, 4 bases at V and 2 bases at J, with 7 bases in the middle. Germline lookup yields CDR1 SGHNT and CDR2 YYREEE (reference sequence). The CDR3 extends over 13 amino acids. Written as DNA, the CDR3 is TGTGCCAGCAGCCGGGAGGGCAATCAGCCCCAGCATTTT. Translating gives CASSREGNQPQHF.

This clone was observed a handful of times. The CDR3 bases are TGTGCCAGCAGTTCCCCGGCTGGCGGAGCCTACGAGCAGTACTTC. Its translation: CASSSPAGGAYEQYF. The chain combines TRBV27 with TRBJ2-7; D is unclear. The CDR3 has 15 residues. Trimming took off 4 bases at V and 2 bases at J, with 15 bases between the two ends. Per the germline V gene, CDR1 is MNHEY and CDR2 is SMNVEV (reference sequence).

The chain recombines TRBV7-3 with TRBJ2-3; 8 bases agree with TRBD2. Germline V gives CDR1 SGHTA, CDR2 FQGTGA. J was trimmed by 0 bases and V by 2 bases; bases with no gene match: 7. The CDR3 length is 17 residues. CDR3 coding DNA: TGTGCCAGCAGCTTAGCGGGGGGTATCCTAAGCACAGATACGCAGTATTTT. Translating it yields CASSLAGGILSTDTQYF.

This rearrangement joins TRBV11-2 to TRBJ2-7; 7 nucleotides agree with TRBD2. The trim removed 4 bases at V and 7 bases at J, leaving 10 bases unmatched. This CDR3 region has 14 residues. Germline CDR1 SGHAT, CDR2 FQNNGV. CDR3 sequence reads: CASSSNRGVWEQYF. The CDR3 DNA sequence: TGTGCCAGCAGCTCCAACCGGGGGGTTTGGGAGCAGTACTTC. Supplemented by reference TRBV11-2 and TRBJ2-7, the full variable domain reads EAGVAQSPRYKIIEKRQSVAFWCNPISGHATLYWYQQILGQGPKLLIQFQNNGVVDDSQLPKDRFSAERLKGVDSTLKIQPAKLEDSAVYLCASSSNRGVWEQYFGPGTRLTVT.

J is TRBJ1-1 and V is TRBV18; TRBD1 aligns across 10 bases. The V segment lost 5 bases and the J segment 4 bases; nucleotides outside the gene matches: 10. The germline V gene encodes CDR1 KGHSH and CDR2 LQKENI. The CDR3 sequence is 16 residues long. The chain's CDR3 is CASSNGWDRGITEAFF. Here the CDR3 DNA reads TGTGCCAGCTCAAACGGATGGGACAGGGGAATCACTGAAGCTTTCTTT.

This clone has just a few counts. The rearrangement uses TRBV5-1 and TRBJ2-5, with a possible D match to TRBD1 (6 bases). Deletions cut 4 bases from V and 3 bases from J, with 16 bases between. The CDR3 has 15 amino acids. Germline loops: CDR1 SGHRS, CDR2 YFSETQ. The CDR3 region has the DNA TGCGCCAGCAGCCCCGGGACACCCCTAAAAGAGACCCAGTACTTC. Translated, it gives CASSPGTPLKETQYF.

This rearrangement joins TRBV6-4 to TRBJ2-6; D might be TRBD1 (5 bases). V dropped 3 bases and J dropped 0 bases, with 9 bases sitting between them. The CDR3 contains 16 residues. CDR1 is MRHNA and CDR2 is SNTAGT in the germline V gene. The CDR3 DNA sequence: TGTGCCAGCAGTGAACAAGGGGCCTCTGGGGCCAACGTCCTGACTTTC. Amino acids: CASSEQGASGANVLTF.